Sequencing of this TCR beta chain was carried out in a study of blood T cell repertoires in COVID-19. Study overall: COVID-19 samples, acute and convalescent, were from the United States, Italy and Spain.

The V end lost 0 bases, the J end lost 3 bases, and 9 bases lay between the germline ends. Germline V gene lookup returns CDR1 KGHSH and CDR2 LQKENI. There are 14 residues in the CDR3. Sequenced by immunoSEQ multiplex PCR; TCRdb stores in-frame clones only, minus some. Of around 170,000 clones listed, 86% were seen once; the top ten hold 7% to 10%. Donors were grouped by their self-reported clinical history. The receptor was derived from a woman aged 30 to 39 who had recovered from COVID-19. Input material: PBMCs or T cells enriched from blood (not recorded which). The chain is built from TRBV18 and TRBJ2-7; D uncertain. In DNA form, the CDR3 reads TGTGCCAGCTCACCACCTTCACAGATCTACGAGCAGTACTTC. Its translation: CASSPPSQIYEQYF.